This record concerns one T cell receptor beta chain sequence. Its specificity is unknown. A junction boundary mismatches the germline segment, possibly from a read error. A second PCR of roughly 7 to 11 cycles used a sample-barcoded 5' primer and a J-beta primer mix. TCRdb independently ran MiXCR on the 5' RACE reads; one entry per CDR3 protein. This table has hundreds of thousands of distinct CDR3 sequences, about 42% appearing once. These data come from a study of blood T cells in healthy people across ages. Study context: Template-switching capture recovered about one barcoded beta molecule per two T cells. Whole-study results and caveats: Donors of long life had a larger count of naive CD4+ cells and greater diversity than aged donors. Diversity estimates from one million T cells were considered underestimates.

The germline V gene encodes CDR1 DFQATT and CDR2 SNEGSKA (reference sequence). The CDR3 is 14 amino acids. The chain has TRBV20-1 and TRBJ2-3; TRBD2 matches at 8 bases. The TCR sequence derives from an older woman in good health. The sequenced sample was blood. The CDR3, as DNA: TGCAGTGCTAGGACTAGCGCGAGCACAGATGCGCAGTATTTT. It codes for CSARTSASTDAQYF.